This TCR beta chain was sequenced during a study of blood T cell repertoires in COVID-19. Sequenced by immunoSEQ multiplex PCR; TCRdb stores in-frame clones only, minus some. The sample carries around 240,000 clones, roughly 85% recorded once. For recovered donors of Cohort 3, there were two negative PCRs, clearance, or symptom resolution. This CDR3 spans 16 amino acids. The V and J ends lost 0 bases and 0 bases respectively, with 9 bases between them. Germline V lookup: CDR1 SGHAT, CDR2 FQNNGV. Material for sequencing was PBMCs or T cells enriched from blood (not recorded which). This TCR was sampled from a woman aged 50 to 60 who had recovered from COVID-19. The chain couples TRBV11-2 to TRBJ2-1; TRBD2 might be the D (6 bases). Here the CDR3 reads CASSLDLAISYNEQFF. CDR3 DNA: TGTGCCAGCAGCTTAGATCTAGCGATCTCCTACAATGAGCAGTTCTTC.